A selection of T cell receptor beta chains follows, all from one sample in a study of shared clonotypes between healthy human individuals. The assay was immunoSEQ multiplex PCR, and TCRdb's table has in-frame clones only and misses some. Among millions of clones listed, approximately 94% were seen once. The sequenced material came from naive CD8+ T cells sorted from blood. These receptor sequences come from a man aged 18 to 30 in good health. The CDR3 runs from the conserved cysteine through the conserved F or W. The order of the fields is CDR3 protein, CDR3 DNA, J gene, D gene, clone size, V gene. A D gene is named only where the DNA matches it firmly. Not every row has a clone size; where given, it reads once, few, many or a size class.

CDR3aa: CASSLPGKETQYF
CDR3nt: TGTGCCAGCAGTCTACCAGGTAAAGAGACCCAGTACTTC
j_gene: TRBJ2-5
d_gene: -
abundance: -
v_gene: TRBV27

CDR3aa: CASSLAFPGSGANVLTF
CDR3nt: TGTGCCAGCAGCTTAGCCTTCCCGGGCTCTGGGGCCAACGTCCTGACTTTC
j_gene: TRBJ2-6
d_gene: -
abundance: once
v_gene: TRBV7-6

CDR3aa: CSVESGTTYEQYF
CDR3nt: TGCAGCGTTGAATCAGGGACGACCTACGAGCAGTACTTC
j_gene: TRBJ2-7
d_gene: -
abundance: -
v_gene: TRBV29-1

CDR3aa: CASSLDMGNTEAFF
CDR3nt: TGTGCCAGCAGCTTGGATATGGGGAACACTGAAGCTTTCTTT
j_gene: TRBJ1-1
d_gene: -
abundance: -
v_gene: TRBV5-6

CDR3aa: CASSLLEGLAGNEQFF
CDR3nt: TGTGCCAGCAGCTTATTAGAGGGGCTGGCCGGCAATGAGCAGTTCTTC
j_gene: TRBJ2-1
d_gene: -
abundance: -
v_gene: TRBV11-2

CDR3aa: CASGTDRAYGYTF
CDR3nt: TGTGCTAGTGGTACGGACAGGGCCTATGGCTACACCTTC
j_gene: TRBJ1-2
d_gene: TRBD1
abundance: -
v_gene: TRBV12-5

CDR3aa: CASSLGDLSQPQHF
CDR3nt: TGTGCCAGCAGCTTAGGGGATTTGAGTCAGCCCCAGCATTTT
j_gene: TRBJ1-5
d_gene: -
abundance: -
v_gene: TRBV5-5

CDR3aa: CATNSGKGYYYEQYF
CDR3nt: TGTGCCACCAACTCAGGGAAGGGCTACTACTACGAGCAGTACTTC
j_gene: TRBJ2-7
d_gene: -
abundance: -
v_gene: TRBV28

CDR3aa: CSVEWDRGSYEQYF
CDR3nt: TGCAGCGTTGAATGGGACAGGGGATCCTACGAGCAGTACTTC
j_gene: TRBJ2-7
d_gene: TRBD1
abundance: -
v_gene: TRBV29-1

CDR3aa: CASSLAGTGTYEQYF
CDR3nt: TGTGCCAGCAGCTTAGCCGGGACAGGGACCTACGAGCAGTACTTC
j_gene: TRBJ2-7
d_gene: TRBD1
abundance: once
v_gene: TRBV7-6

CDR3aa: CASSVGELVEQYF
CDR3nt: TGTGCCAGCAGCGTGGGGGAGTTGGTCGAGCAGTACTTC
j_gene: TRBJ2-7
d_gene: -
abundance: -
v_gene: TRBV9

CDR3aa: CASSLAGTTDTQYF
CDR3nt: TGTGCCAGCAGCCTAGCGGGGACGACAGATACGCAGTATTTT
j_gene: TRBJ2-3
d_gene: TRBD2
abundance: -
v_gene: TRBV9

CDR3aa: CASSYSGPPYNQPQHF
CDR3nt: TGTGCCAGCAGTTACTCGGGCCCACCGTACAATCAGCCCCAGCATTTT
j_gene: TRBJ1-5
d_gene: -
abundance: -
v_gene: TRBV6-5

CDR3aa: CASSLGAGGLGGYTF
CDR3nt: TGCGCCAGCAGCTTGGGAGCAGGGGGCTTGGGAGGCTACACCTTC
j_gene: TRBJ1-2
d_gene: TRBD1
abundance: once
v_gene: TRBV5-1

CDR3aa: CAISVAPTYEQYF
CDR3nt: TGTGCCATCAGTGTGGCTCCGACCTACGAGCAGTACTTC
j_gene: TRBJ2-7
d_gene: -
abundance: -
v_gene: TRBV10-3

CDR3aa: CASSYTGELFF
CDR3nt: TGCGCCAGCAGCTACACCGGGGAGCTGTTTTTT
j_gene: TRBJ2-2
d_gene: -
abundance: -
v_gene: TRBV4-1

CDR3aa: CASSSPTAPAHEKLFF
CDR3nt: TGTGCCAGCAGTTCACCAACAGCTCCAGCGCATGAAAAACTGTTTTTT
j_gene: TRBJ1-4
d_gene: -
abundance: -
v_gene: TRBV5-6

CDR3aa: CASSLAVQETQYF
CDR3nt: TGTGCCAGCAGCTTGGCCGTACAAGAGACCCAGTACTTC
j_gene: TRBJ2-5
d_gene: -
abundance: -
v_gene: TRBV5-6

CDR3aa: CASSDREGLFRNGYTF
CDR3nt: TGCGCCAGCAGTGACCGCGAGGGTTTGTTTAGGAATGGCTACACCTTC
j_gene: TRBJ1-2
d_gene: -
abundance: -
v_gene: TRBV10-2

CDR3aa: CAAKSGSPYNEQFF
CDR3nt: TGCGCCGCCAAAAGCGGGAGCCCCTACAATGAGCAGTTCTTC
j_gene: TRBJ2-1
d_gene: TRBD2
abundance: -
v_gene: TRBV10-2

CDR3aa: CASSDGYTEAFF
CDR3nt: TGTGCCAGCAGTGATGGGTACACTGAAGCTTTCTTT
j_gene: TRBJ1-1
d_gene: -
abundance: -
v_gene: TRBV6-1

CDR3aa: CASSPSPSGIRTGELFF
CDR3nt: TGTGCCAGCAGTCCCAGTCCTAGCGGGATCAGAACCGGGGAGCTGTTTTTT
j_gene: TRBJ2-2
d_gene: TRBD2
abundance: -
v_gene: TRBV27

CDR3aa: CASSGCADTQYF
CDR3nt: TGCGCCAGTTCCGGGTGCGCAGATACGCAGTATTTT
j_gene: TRBJ2-3
d_gene: -
abundance: -
v_gene: TRBV23-1

CDR3aa: CASSPGQLYEQYF
CDR3nt: TGTGCCAGCAGTCCGGGACAGCTTTACGAGCAGTACTTC
j_gene: TRBJ2-7
d_gene: TRBD1
abundance: -
v_gene: TRBV27

CDR3aa: CAWSPESQETQYF
CDR3nt: TGTGCCTGGAGCCCTGAGAGTCAAGAGACCCAGTACTTC
j_gene: TRBJ2-5
d_gene: -
abundance: -
v_gene: TRBV30

CDR3aa: CSVVTGEQFF
CDR3nt: TGCAGCGTCGTCACGGGAGAGCAGTTCTTC
j_gene: TRBJ2-1
d_gene: -
abundance: -
v_gene: TRBV29-1

CDR3aa: CAISEGSSGNTIYF
CDR3nt: TGTGCCATCAGTGAGGGCAGCTCTGGAAACACCATATATTTT
j_gene: TRBJ1-3
d_gene: -
abundance: few
v_gene: TRBV10-3

CDR3aa: CASSAPGLDADTQYF
CDR3nt: TGCGCCAGCAGTGCCCCGGGACTAGACGCCGATACGCAGTATTTT
j_gene: TRBJ2-3
d_gene: TRBD2
abundance: -
v_gene: TRBV10-1

CDR3aa: CSVGPSGGYTF
CDR3nt: TGCAGTGTTGGCCCTTCGGGAGGCTACACCTTC
j_gene: TRBJ1-2
d_gene: -
abundance: -
v_gene: TRBV20-1

CDR3aa: CASSPGLNTEAFF
CDR3nt: TGTGCCAGCAGCCCAGGCCTGAACACTGAAGCTTTCTTT
j_gene: TRBJ1-1
d_gene: -
abundance: once
v_gene: TRBV5-4

CDR3aa: CASSERPRDRGYEQYF
CDR3nt: TGTGCCAGCAGTGAGCGACCCCGGGACAGAGGGTACGAGCAGTACTTC
j_gene: TRBJ2-7
d_gene: TRBD1
abundance: -
v_gene: TRBV6-1

CDR3aa: CASSYGGGVDTQYF
CDR3nt: TGTGCCAGCAGTTACGGCGGAGGGGTAGATACGCAGTATTTT
j_gene: TRBJ2-3
d_gene: -
abundance: -
v_gene: TRBV6-5

CDR3aa: CASSPPRADTQYF
CDR3nt: TGTGCCAGCAGCCCACCCAGGGCGGATACGCAGTATTTT
j_gene: TRBJ2-3
d_gene: -
abundance: -
v_gene: TRBV9

CDR3aa: CASSPGQGNTEAFF
CDR3nt: TGCGCCAGCAGCCCCGGGCAGGGGAATACTGAAGCTTTCTTT
j_gene: TRBJ1-1
d_gene: -
abundance: -
v_gene: TRBV4-1

CDR3aa: CASSQAQGGSYEQYF
CDR3nt: TGCGCCAGCAGCCAAGCGCAGGGGGGGAGCTACGAGCAGTACTTC
j_gene: TRBJ2-7
d_gene: -
abundance: -
v_gene: TRBV4-3

CDR3aa: CASSPGEGYGYTF
CDR3nt: TGTGCCAGCAGTCCTGGGGAGGGCTATGGCTACACCTTC
j_gene: TRBJ1-2
d_gene: -
abundance: -
v_gene: TRBV28

CDR3aa: CASSFQGSYGYTF
CDR3nt: TGTGCCAGCAGTTTCCAGGGCAGCTATGGCTACACCTTC
j_gene: TRBJ1-2
d_gene: -
abundance: -
v_gene: TRBV27

CDR3aa: CASSELKGIQPQHF
CDR3nt: TGTGCCAGCAGTGAACTGAAGGGAATCCAGCCCCAGCATTTT
j_gene: TRBJ1-5
d_gene: -
abundance: once
v_gene: TRBV6-1

CDR3aa: CASSSGQVDAYF
CDR3nt: TGTGCCAGCAGCTCAGGACAGGTCGACGCGTACTTC
j_gene: TRBJ2-7
d_gene: TRBD1
abundance: once
v_gene: TRBV7-2

CDR3aa: CASSFGLAGSRETQYF
CDR3nt: TGTGCCAGCAGCTTCGGGCTAGCGGGGAGTCGGGAGACCCAGTACTTC
j_gene: TRBJ2-5
d_gene: TRBD2
abundance: -
v_gene: TRBV7-9

CDR3aa: CASSLETGGTEAFF
CDR3nt: TGTGCCAGCAGCTTAGAGACAGGGGGGACTGAAGCTTTCTTT
j_gene: TRBJ1-1
d_gene: TRBD1
abundance: -
v_gene: TRBV13

CDR3aa: CASRLSRGNTGELFF
CDR3nt: TGTGCCAGCAGGCTCAGTCGGGGGAACACCGGGGAGCTGTTTTTT
j_gene: TRBJ2-2
d_gene: -
abundance: -
v_gene: TRBV28

CDR3aa: CASSLRDASYEQYF
CDR3nt: TGTGCCAGCAGTCTTCGGGACGCGTCCTACGAGCAGTACTTC
j_gene: TRBJ2-7
d_gene: -
abundance: -
v_gene: TRBV27

CDR3aa: CASSGTGVSGYTF
CDR3nt: TGCGCCAGCAGTGGGACAGGGGTCTCAGGCTACACCTTC
j_gene: TRBJ1-2
d_gene: TRBD1
abundance: -
v_gene: TRBV10-2

CDR3aa: CASSPSGTPKETQYF
CDR3nt: TGTGCCAGCTCACCGTCCGGGACACCGAAAGAGACCCAGTACTTC
j_gene: TRBJ2-5
d_gene: -
abundance: -
v_gene: TRBV18